The sequence of this T cell receptor beta chain was determined in a study of OX40 agonist ivuxolimab in advanced cancers. Study information: Ivuxolimab, an agonist antibody against OX40 (CD134), was given to patients.

Profiling relied on immunoSEQ multiplex PCR, and the TCRdb table lists in-frame clones only, not all of them. The data show some 65,000 clones, with 89% seen just once and 9.5% to 15% held by the top ten. The source of this sequence is an adult with an advanced solid tumor such as melanoma, head and neck, liver or kidney cancer. The specimen comprised CD4+ or CD8+ T cells sorted from blood, sampled in a trial of the OX40 agonist ivuxolimab.

CDR3 coding DNA: TGCGCCAGCAGCCAAGCTAGGGGTGCAGATACGCAGTATTTT. Translated, it gives CASSQARGADTQYF. The chain carries TRBV4-1 and TRBJ2-3, with a possible D match to TRBD1 (5 bases). V was shortened by 1 base and J by 4 bases, with 9 bases between the two germline ends. This CDR3 has 14 residues. CDR1 is MGHRA and CDR2 is YSYEKL in the germline V gene.